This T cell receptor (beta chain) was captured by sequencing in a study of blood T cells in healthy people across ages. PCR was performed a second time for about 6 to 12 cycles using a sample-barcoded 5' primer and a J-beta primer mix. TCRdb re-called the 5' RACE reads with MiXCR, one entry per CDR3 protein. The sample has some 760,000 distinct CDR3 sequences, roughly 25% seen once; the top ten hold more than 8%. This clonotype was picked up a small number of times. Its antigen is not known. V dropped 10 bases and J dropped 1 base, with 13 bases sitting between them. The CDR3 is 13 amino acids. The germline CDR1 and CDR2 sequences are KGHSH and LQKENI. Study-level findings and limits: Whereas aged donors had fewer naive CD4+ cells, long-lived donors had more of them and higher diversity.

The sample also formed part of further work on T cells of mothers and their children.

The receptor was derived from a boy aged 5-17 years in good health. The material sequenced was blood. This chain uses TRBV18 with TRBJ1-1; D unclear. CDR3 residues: CATQVRENTEAFF. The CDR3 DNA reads TGTGCCACCCAGGTTCGGGAGAACACTGAAGCTTTCTTT.